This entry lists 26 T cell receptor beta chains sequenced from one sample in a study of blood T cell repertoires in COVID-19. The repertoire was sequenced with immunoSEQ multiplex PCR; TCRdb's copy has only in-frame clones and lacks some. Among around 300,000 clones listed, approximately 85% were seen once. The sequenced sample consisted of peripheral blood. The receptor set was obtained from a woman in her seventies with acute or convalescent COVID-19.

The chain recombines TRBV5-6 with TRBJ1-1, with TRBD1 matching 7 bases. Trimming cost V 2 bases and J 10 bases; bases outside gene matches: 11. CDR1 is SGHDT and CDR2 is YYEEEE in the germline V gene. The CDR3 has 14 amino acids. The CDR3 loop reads CASSFRDRGAIAFF. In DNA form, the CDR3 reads TGTGCCAGCAGCTTCCGGGACAGAGGAGCAATAGCTTTCTTT.

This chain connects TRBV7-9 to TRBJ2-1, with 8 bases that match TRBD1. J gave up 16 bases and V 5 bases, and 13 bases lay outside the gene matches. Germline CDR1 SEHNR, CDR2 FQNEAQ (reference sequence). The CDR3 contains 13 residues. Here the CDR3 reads CASSLKDRDTGFF. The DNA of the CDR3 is TGTGCCAGCAGCCTAAAGGACAGGGACACTGGCTTCTTC.

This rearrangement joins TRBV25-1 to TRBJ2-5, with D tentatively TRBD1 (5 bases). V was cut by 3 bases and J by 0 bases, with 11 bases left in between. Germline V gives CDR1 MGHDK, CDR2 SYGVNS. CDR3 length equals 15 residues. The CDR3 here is CASSEGHLYQETQYF. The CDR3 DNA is TGTGCCAGCAGTGAGGGGCATCTGTACCAAGAGACCCAGTACTTC.

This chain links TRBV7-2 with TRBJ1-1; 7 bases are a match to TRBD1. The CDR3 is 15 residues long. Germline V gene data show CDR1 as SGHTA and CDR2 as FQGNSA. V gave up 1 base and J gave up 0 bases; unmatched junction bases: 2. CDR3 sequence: CASSLVGGLNTEAFF. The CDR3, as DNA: TGTGCCAGCAGCTTAGTAGGGGGCTTGAACACTGAAGCTTTCTTT.

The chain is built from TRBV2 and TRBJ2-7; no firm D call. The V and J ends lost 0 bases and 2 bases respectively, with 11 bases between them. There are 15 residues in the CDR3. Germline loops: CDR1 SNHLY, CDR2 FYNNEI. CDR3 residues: CASSEARGYTYEQYF. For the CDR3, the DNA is TGTGCCAGCAGTGAAGCGCGCGGCTATACCTACGAGCAGTACTTC.

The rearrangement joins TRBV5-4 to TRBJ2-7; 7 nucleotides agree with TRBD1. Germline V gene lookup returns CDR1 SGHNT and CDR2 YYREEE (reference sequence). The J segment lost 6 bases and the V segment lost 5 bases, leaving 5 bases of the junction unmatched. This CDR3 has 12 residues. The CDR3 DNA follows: TGTGCCAGCAGTTACGACAGGGTCGAGCAGTACTTC. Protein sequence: CASSYDRVEQYF.

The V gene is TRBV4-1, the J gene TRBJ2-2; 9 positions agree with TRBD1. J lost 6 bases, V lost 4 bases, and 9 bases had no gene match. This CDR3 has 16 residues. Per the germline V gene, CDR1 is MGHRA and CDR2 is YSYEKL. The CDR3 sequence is CASSLRDRVLSGELFF. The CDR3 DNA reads TGCGCCAGCAGCCTCCGGGACAGGGTCTTATCCGGGGAGCTGTTTTTT.

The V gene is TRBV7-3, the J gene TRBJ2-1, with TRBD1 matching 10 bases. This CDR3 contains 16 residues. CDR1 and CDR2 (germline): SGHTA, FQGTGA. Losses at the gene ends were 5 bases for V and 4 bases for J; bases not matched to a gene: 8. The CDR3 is CASSLGRDRGYNEQFF. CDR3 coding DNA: TGTGCCAGCAGCCTGGGCCGGGACAGGGGATACAATGAGCAGTTCTTC.

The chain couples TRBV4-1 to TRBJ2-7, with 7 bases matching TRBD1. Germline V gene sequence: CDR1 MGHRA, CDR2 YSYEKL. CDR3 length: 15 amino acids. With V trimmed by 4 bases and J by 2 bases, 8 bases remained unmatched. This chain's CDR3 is CASSLNRGDPYEQYF. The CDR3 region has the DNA TGCGCCAGCAGCCTCAACAGGGGCGACCCCTACGAGCAGTACTTC.

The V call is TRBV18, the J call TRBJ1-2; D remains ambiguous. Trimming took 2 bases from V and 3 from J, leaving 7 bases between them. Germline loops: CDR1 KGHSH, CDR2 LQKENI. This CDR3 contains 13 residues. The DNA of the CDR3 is TGTGCCAGCTCACCAACGGAGCACTATGGCTACACCTTC. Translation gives CASSPTEHYGYTF. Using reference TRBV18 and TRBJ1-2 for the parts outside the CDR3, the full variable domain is NAGVMQNPRHLVRRRGQEARLRCSPMKGHSHVYWYRQLPEEGLKFMVYLQKENIIDESGMPKERFSAEFPKEGPSILRIQQVVRGDSAAYFCASSPTEHYGYTFGSGTRLTVV.

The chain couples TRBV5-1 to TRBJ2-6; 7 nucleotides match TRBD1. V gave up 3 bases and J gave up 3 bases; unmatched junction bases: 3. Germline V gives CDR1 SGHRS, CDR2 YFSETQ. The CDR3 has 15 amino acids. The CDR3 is CASSSTGVGANVLTF. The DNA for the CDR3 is TGCGCCAGCAGCTCCACAGGGGTTGGGGCCAACGTCCTGACTTTC.

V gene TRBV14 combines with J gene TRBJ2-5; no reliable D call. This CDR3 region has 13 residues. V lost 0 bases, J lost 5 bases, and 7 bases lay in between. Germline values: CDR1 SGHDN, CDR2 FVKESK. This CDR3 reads CASSQEFSETQYF. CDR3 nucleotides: TGTGCCAGCAGCCAAGAATTCTCGGAGACCCAGTACTTC. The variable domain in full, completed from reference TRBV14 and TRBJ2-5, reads EAGVTQFPSHSVIEKGQTVTLRCDPISGHDNLYWYRRVMGKEIKFLLHFVKESKQDESGMPNNRFLAERTGGTYSTLKVQPAELEDSGVYFCASSQEFSETQYFGPGTRLLVL.

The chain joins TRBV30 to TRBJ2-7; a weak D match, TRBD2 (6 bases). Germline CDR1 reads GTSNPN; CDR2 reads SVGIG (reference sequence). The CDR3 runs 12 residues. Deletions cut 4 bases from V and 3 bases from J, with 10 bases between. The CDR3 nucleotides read TGTGCCTGGACCGGGACTGGCTACGAGCAGTACTTC. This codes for CAWTGTGYEQYF.

The CDR3, as DNA: TGTGCCAGCTCACCCATCGGGGGGCAGGTCACTGAAGCTTTCTTT. Protein: CASSPIGGQVTEAFF. This chain connects TRBV18 to TRBJ1-1; TRBD1 is a possible D gene (6 bases). The CDR3 is 15 amino acids. V was clipped by 3 bases and J by 4 bases, with 15 bases between them. Germline lookup yields CDR1 KGHSH and CDR2 LQKENI.

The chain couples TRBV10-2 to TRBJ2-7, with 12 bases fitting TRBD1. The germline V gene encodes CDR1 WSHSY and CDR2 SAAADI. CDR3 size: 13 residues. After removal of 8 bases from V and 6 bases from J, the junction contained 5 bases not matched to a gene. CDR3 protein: CASAGTGGSEQYF. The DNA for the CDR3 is TGCGCCAGCGCCGGGACAGGGGGCTCCGAGCAGTACTTC.

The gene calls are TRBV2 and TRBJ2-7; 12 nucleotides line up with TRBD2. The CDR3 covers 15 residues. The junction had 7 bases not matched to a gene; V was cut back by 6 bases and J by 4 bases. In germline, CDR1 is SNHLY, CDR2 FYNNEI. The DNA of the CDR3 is TGTGCCAGCAGAACCACTAGCGGGGGGATTTACGAGCAGTACTTC. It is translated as CASRTTSGGIYEQYF.

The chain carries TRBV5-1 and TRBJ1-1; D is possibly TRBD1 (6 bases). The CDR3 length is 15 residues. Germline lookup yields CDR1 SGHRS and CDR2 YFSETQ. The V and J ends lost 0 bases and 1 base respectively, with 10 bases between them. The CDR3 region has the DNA TGCGCCAGCAGCTTGGATCAGGGGACGAACACTGAAGCTTTCTTT. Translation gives CASSLDQGTNTEAFF.

CDR3: CAWKGSGIRRNTIYF. DNA for the CDR3: TGTGCCTGGAAAGGATCAGGGATCCGTCGGAACACCATATATTTT. The chain uses TRBV30 and TRBJ1-3; perhaps TRBD1 as D (5 bases). The CDR3 spans 15 residues. The V end was cut by 4 bases, the J end by 7 bases, with 20 bases between. From germline, CDR1 is GTSNPN and CDR2 SVGIG (reference sequence). Full variable domain (outside the CDR3, taken from reference TRBV30 and TRBJ1-3): SQTIHQWPATLVQPVGSPLSLECTVEGTSNPNLYWYRQAAGRGLQLLFYSVGIGQISSEVPQNLSASRPQDRQFILSSKKLLLSDSGFYLCAWKGSGIRRNTIYFGEGSWLTVV.

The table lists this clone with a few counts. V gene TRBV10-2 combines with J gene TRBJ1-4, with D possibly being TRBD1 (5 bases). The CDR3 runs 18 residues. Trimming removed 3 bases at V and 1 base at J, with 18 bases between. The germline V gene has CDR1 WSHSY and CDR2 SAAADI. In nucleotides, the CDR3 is TGCGCCAGCAGTGATTTTAGGGGTACAGGCCGAACTAATGAAAAACTGTTTTTT. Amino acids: CASSDFRGTGRTNEKLFF.

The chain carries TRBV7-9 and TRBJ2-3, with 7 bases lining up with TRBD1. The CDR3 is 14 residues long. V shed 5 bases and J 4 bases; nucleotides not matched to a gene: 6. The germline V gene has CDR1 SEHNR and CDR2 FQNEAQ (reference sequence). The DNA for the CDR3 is TGTGCCAGCAGCCAAAGGGGGCGGCCAGATACGCAGTATTTT. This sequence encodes CASSQRGRPDTQYF.

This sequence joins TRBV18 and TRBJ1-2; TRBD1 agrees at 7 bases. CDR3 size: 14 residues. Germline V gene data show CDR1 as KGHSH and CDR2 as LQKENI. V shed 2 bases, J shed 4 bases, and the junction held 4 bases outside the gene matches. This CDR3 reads CASSPGTDPYGYTF. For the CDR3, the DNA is TGTGCCAGCTCACCAGGGACAGATCCCTATGGCTACACCTTC.

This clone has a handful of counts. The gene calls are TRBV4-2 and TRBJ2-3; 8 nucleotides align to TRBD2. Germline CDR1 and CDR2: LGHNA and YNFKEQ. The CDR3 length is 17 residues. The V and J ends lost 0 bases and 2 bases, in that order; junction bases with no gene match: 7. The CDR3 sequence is CASSQDSSGGLTDTQYF. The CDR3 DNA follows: TGTGCCAGCAGCCAAGATTCCAGCGGGGGCCTCACAGATACGCAGTATTTT.

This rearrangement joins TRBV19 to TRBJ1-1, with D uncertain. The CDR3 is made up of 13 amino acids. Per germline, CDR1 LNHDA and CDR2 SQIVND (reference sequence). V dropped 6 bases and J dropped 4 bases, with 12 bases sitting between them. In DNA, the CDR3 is TGTGCCAGTAGCCTATGGAGTGGCACTGAAGCTTTCTTT. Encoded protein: CASSLWSGTEAFF.

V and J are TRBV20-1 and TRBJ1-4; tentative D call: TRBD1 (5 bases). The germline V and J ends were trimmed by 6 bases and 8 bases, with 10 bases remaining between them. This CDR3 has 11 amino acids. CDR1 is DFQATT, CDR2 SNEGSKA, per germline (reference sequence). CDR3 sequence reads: CSAPGGEKLFF. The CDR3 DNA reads TGCAGTGCCCCCGGGGGGGAAAAACTGTTTTTT.

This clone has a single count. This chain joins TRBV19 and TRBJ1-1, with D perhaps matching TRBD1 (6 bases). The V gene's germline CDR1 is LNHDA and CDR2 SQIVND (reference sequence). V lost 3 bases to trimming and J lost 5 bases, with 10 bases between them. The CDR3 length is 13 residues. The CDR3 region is CASSIRQGTEAFF. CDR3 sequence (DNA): TGTGCCAGTAGTATTCGGCAGGGGACTGAAGCTTTCTTT.

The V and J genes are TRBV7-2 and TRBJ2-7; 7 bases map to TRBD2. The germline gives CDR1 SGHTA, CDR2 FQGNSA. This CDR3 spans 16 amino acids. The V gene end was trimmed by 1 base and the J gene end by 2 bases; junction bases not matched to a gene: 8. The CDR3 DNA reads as TGTGCCAGCAGCTTAGGGAGGGCTAGCGGTCCCTACGAGCAGTACTTC. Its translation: CASSLGRASGPYEQYF.